The entry below describes one TCR beta chain. These data originate in a study of blood T cell repertoires in COVID-19. Looking at the study overall: Donors in the United States, Italy and Spain gave samples during acute or convalescent COVID-19. Nucleic acid was either cDNA or gDNA, and it came from T cells, B-cell-depleted T cells, or PBMCs.

How the authors handled the data: Cell counts per sample came from amplifying reference gene primers. The protocol was immunoSEQ multiplex PCR, while the TCRdb copy is restricted to in-frame clones and leaves out a portion. V, J and clone size were drawn from that table, and D and trimming were deduced from the DNA. The table lists about 74,000 clones, more than 70% of them singletons, with around 9.5% in the top ten. The sequenced sample consisted of peripheral blood. The clonotype was recovered from a man aged 50-59 years with active COVID-19.

The CDR3 protein is CASRRMRDSMDTQYF. CDR3 sequence (DNA): TGTGCCAGTCGACGGATGAGGGACAGCATGGATACGCAGTATTTT. The chain has TRBV5-4 and TRBJ2-3, with TRBD1 matching over 7 bases. The length of the CDR3 is 15 residues. V lost 8 bases, J lost 6 bases, and 15 bases stayed unmatched. Per germline, CDR1 SGHNT and CDR2 YYREEE (reference sequence).